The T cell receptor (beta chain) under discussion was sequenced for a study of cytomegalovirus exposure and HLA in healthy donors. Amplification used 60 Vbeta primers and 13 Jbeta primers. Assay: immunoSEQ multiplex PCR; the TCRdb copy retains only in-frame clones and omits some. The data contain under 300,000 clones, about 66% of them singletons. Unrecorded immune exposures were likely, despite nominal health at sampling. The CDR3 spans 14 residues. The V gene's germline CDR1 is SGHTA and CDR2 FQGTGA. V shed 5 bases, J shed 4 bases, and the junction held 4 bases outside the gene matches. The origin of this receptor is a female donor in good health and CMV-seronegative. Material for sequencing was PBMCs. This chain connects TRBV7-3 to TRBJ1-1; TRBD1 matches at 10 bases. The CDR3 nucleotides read TGTGCCAGCAGCCGGACAGGGGGGTCCACTGAAGCTTTCTTT. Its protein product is CASSRTGGSTEAFF.